The 28 T cell receptor beta chains listed next were all sequenced from one sample in a study of blood T cell repertoires in COVID-19. Data came from immunoSEQ multiplex PCR; TCRdb stores just in-frame clones and leaves some out. The sample yields approximately 150,000 clones, roughly 87% seen once. The specimen was peripheral blood. Every receptor here comes from a woman aged 60 to 75 who had recovered from COVID-19.

V usage is TRBV19 and J usage is TRBJ1-2; 10 bases fit TRBD1. CDR1 and CDR2 (germline): LNHDA, SQIVND (reference sequence). The junction had 7 bases not matched to a gene; V was cut back by 3 bases and J by 3 bases. This CDR3 has 16 amino acids. CDR3 DNA sequence: TGTGCCAGTAGTATCCTCGGGACAGGGGTCGACTATGGCTACACCTTC. It codes for CASSILGTGVDYGYTF. The full variable domain, completed using reference TRBV19 and TRBJ1-2, is DGGITQSPKYLFRKEGQNVTLSCEQNLNHDAMYWYRQDPGQGLRLIYYSQIVNDFQKGDIAEGYSVSREKKESFPLTVTSAQKNPTAFYLCASSILGTGVDYGYTFGSGTRLTVV.

The chain couples TRBV5-1 to TRBJ1-2; TRBD1 matches 7 bases. The V segment lost 4 bases and the J segment 5 bases; nucleotides outside the gene matches: 8. There are 14 residues in the CDR3. Germline CDR1 SGHRS, CDR2 YFSETQ. This CDR3 is CASSRQGVEYGYTF. CDR3 nucleotides: TGCGCCAGCAGCAGGCAGGGGGTGGAGTATGGCTACACCTTC.

The chain is built from TRBV7-8 and TRBJ1-1, with unresolved D. Deletions cut 3 bases from V and 2 bases from J, with 4 bases between. The CDR3 spans 12 residues. Per germline, CDR1 SGHVS and CDR2 FQNEAQ. The CDR3 region is CASSLTNTEAFF. The CDR3 DNA reads TGTGCCAGCAGCTTGACAAACACTGAAGCTTTCTTT. Full variable domain (missing parts from reference TRBV7-8 and TRBJ1-1): GAGVSQSPRYKVAKRGQDVALRCDPISGHVSLFWYQQALGQGPEFLTYFQNEAQLDKSGLPSDRFFAERPEGSVSTLKIQRTQQEDSAVYLCASSLTNTEAFFGQGTRLTVV.

The chain's CDR3 is CASSPQGQTNSPLHF. The CDR3 DNA is TGTGCCAGCAGCCCTCAGGGACAGACAAATTCACCCCTCCACTTT. The J gene is TRBJ1-6, the V gene TRBV9, with 7 bases matching TRBD1. This CDR3 is built from 15 residues. Per germline, CDR1 SGDLS and CDR2 YYNGEE. Trimming removed 4 bases from V and 7 bases from J; junction bases left unmatched: 8.

On this clone: This sample includes further DNA sequences coding for the same CDR3. V gene TRBV2 combines with J gene TRBJ2-5; D remains ambiguous. The ends were cut back, 4 bases at V and 1 base at J, with 7 bases in the middle. Germline values: CDR1 SNHLY, CDR2 FYNNEI. The CDR3 is 13 amino acids. Here the CDR3 reads CASSGTAQETQYF. CDR3 in DNA: TGTGCCAGCAGTGGTACAGCCCAAGAGACCCAGTACTTC. Variable domain in full (rest from reference TRBV2 and TRBJ2-5): EPEVTQTPSHQVTQMGQEVILRCVPISNHLYFYWYRQILGQKVEFLVSFYNNEISEKSEIFDDQFSVERPDGSNFTLKIRSTKLEDSAMYFCASSGTAQETQYFGPGTRLLVL.

This chain connects TRBV6-1 to TRBJ1-2, with 10 bases identical to TRBD1. The CDR3 is 15 residues long. Germline CDR1 and CDR2: MNHNS and SASEGT. V was pared by 2 bases and J by 8 bases, with 8 bases of the junction left unmatched. CDR3 nucleotides: TGTGCCAGCAGTGAATGGAGACAGGGGGCACGGGGCTACACCTTC. The encoded protein is CASSEWRQGARGYTF.

The V gene is TRBV5-1, the J gene TRBJ2-7, with 8 bases matching TRBD2. This CDR3 has 14 residues. Germline CDR1 SGHRS, CDR2 YFSETQ. J lost 1 base, V lost 2 bases, and 2 bases had no gene match. CDR3 sequence reads: CASSFSGESYEQYF. In DNA, the CDR3 is TGCGCCAGCAGCTTTAGCGGGGAGTCCTACGAGCAGTACTTC.

The chain recombines TRBV4-1 with TRBJ1-4, with 9 bases matching TRBD1. CDR1 is MGHRA and CDR2 is YSYEKL in the germline V gene. The V gene end was trimmed by 3 bases and the J gene end by 7 bases; junction bases not matched to a gene: 6. The CDR3 is made up of 15 amino acids. CDR3 coding DNA: TGCGCCAGCAGCCACCCAGGGACAGGGATTGAAAAACTGTTTTTT. Residues: CASSHPGTGIEKLFF.

The rearrangement links TRBV6-1 to TRBJ1-4, with a tentative D call TRBD1 (6 bases). V lost 0 bases to trimming and J lost 5 bases, with 16 bases between them. CDR1 and CDR2 from the germline V gene are MNHNS and SASEGT. This CDR3 contains 17 residues. The CDR3 protein is CASSEAPVQGGNEKLFF. Written as DNA, the CDR3 is TGTGCCAGCAGTGAAGCTCCCGTACAGGGTGGGAATGAAAAACTGTTTTTT.

The J gene is TRBJ1-1, the V gene TRBV29-1; 7 bases are shared with TRBD1. V trimming: 7 bases; J trimming: 2 bases; junction bases outside the gene matches: 7. The CDR3 consists of 13 residues. Germline CDR1 and CDR2: SQVTM and ANQGSEA. In DNA, the CDR3 is TGCAGCGCCCCGGGACAGCTTAACACTGAAGCTTTCTTT. This translates into CSAPGQLNTEAFF.

This clone has only one observation. V usage is TRBV5-1 and J usage is TRBJ2-1; TRBD2 agrees at 11 bases. There are 15 residues in the CDR3. J lost 5 bases, V lost 5 bases, and 6 bases had no gene match. Germline loops: CDR1 SGHRS, CDR2 YFSETQ. CDR3 sequence reads: CASRVAGGLHNEQFF. As DNA, the CDR3 is TGCGCCAGCAGGGTAGCGGGGGGGCTCCACAATGAGCAGTTCTTC.

This clone has only a few counts. The chain combines TRBV6-5 with TRBJ1-2; D is unresolved. The CDR3 runs 13 residues. Germline values: CDR1 MNHEY, CDR2 SVGAGI. The V end lost 8 bases, the J end lost 6 bases, and 16 bases lay between the germline ends. The CDR3 loop reads CASGPRGGHGYTF. The CDR3 nucleotides read TGTGCCAGCGGTCCCCGGGGAGGGCATGGCTACACCTTC.

There are a few counts of this clone. The genes are TRBV2 and TRBJ1-2; TRBD1 matches 7 bases. J gave up 6 bases and V 6 bases, and 4 bases lay outside the gene matches. The CDR3 has 12 residues. The V gene's germline CDR1 is SNHLY and CDR2 FYNNEI. CDR3 amino acids: CASRRQGDGYTF. DNA of the CDR3: TGTGCCAGCAGGAGACAGGGAGATGGCTACACCTTC.

The chain has TRBV6-4 and TRBJ1-2; no clear D. CDR3 size: 12 residues. Germline V gene lookup returns CDR1 MRHNA and CDR2 SNTAGT. Trimming took 3 bases from V and 4 from J, leaving 6 bases between them. The CDR3 coding sequence is TGTGCCAGCAGTGATCCAGGCTATGGCTACACCTTC. Translated, it gives CASSDPGYGYTF.

The rearrangement uses TRBV28 and TRBJ1-5; 7 bases fit TRBD1. The CDR3 contains 17 residues. The V gene's germline CDR1 is MDHEN and CDR2 SYDVKM. J gave up 1 base and V 3 bases, and 9 bases lay outside the gene matches. The CDR3 region has the DNA TGTGCCAGCAGTTTCCGACAGGGTGGGAGGAGCAATCAGCCCCAGCATTTT. This gives the protein CASSFRQGGRSNQPQHF.

The chain carries TRBV18 and TRBJ1-6; TRBD1 matches 7 bases. The CDR3 extends over 14 amino acids. Unmatched junction bases numbered 2, after V lost 1 base and J lost 8 bases. Looked up from germline, CDR1 is KGHSH and CDR2 is LQKENI. CDR3 in amino acids: CASSPQGADSPLHF. CDR3 coding DNA: TGTGCCAGCTCACCACAGGGGGCGGATTCACCCCTCCACTTT.

The gene calls are TRBV4-1 and TRBJ2-3; D possibly corresponds to TRBD1 (5 bases). Germline V gene sequence: CDR1 MGHRA, CDR2 YSYEKL. The CDR3 is 16 amino acids. Trimming pared 1 base from V and 1 base from J, leaving 12 bases between. The CDR3 is CASSQGTWEGTDTQYF. DNA of the CDR3: TGCGCCAGCAGCCAAGGGACATGGGAAGGCACAGATACGCAGTATTTT.

The chain has TRBV4-1 and TRBJ1-6, with D perhaps matching TRBD1 (5 bases). The germline gives CDR1 MGHRA, CDR2 YSYEKL. The CDR3 is 14 residues long. Trimming stripped 0 bases from V and 8 bases from J, with 8 bases between. Here the CDR3 reads CASSQEGGYSPLHF. CDR3 bases: TGCGCCAGCAGCCAAGAGGGGGGTTATTCACCCCTCCACTTT.

This chain joins TRBV7-9 and TRBJ1-4; D is ambiguous. CDR1 is SEHNR and CDR2 is FQNEAQ in the germline V gene (reference sequence). The length of the CDR3 is 13 residues. V lost 4 bases and J lost 6, with 9 bases in between. The CDR3 loop reads CASSSSGDEKLFF. The CDR3 nucleotides read TGTGCCAGCAGCTCCAGCGGGGATGAAAAACTGTTTTTT.

This clone has a single count. The chain links TRBV4-3 to TRBJ2-1, with 7 bases identical to TRBD2. Per the germline V gene, CDR1 is LGHNA and CDR2 is YSLEER. The trim removed 3 bases at V and 2 bases at J, leaving 4 bases unmatched. This CDR3 contains 15 residues. CDR3 coding DNA: TGCGCCAGCAGCCATGTGGGGGGGGCCTACAATGAGCAGTTCTTC. This codes for CASSHVGGAYNEQFF.

The J gene is TRBJ1-6, the V gene TRBV23-1; TRBD1 might be the D (5 bases). TRBV23-1 is designated an ORF whose function remains uncertain. V lost 1 base, J lost 4 bases, and 32 bases lay in between. The CDR3 is made up of 23 amino acids. The CDR3 region has the DNA TGCGCCAGCAGTCAATGGGGGGAGGGAAGTGGCCAGGGCATAGTAGGGTATAATTCACCCCTCCACTTT. Protein: CASSQWGEGSGQGIVGYNSPLHF.

The rearrangement joins TRBV6-2 or TRBV6-3 to TRBJ1-5; 9 bases fit TRBD1. CDR3 length equals 19 residues. Per the germline V gene, CDR1 is MNHEY and CDR2 is SVGEGT. The ends lost 2 bases at V and 1 base at J; junction bases unmatched: 12. DNA of the CDR3: TGTGCCAGCAGTTACACTACGGGACAGGGAAAGAACAGCAATCAGCCCCAGCATTTT. Its translation is CASSYTTGQGKNSNQPQHF.

This clone showed up just a few times. The rearrangement uses TRBV24-1 and TRBJ2-1, with D maybe TRBD1 (6 bases). Germline V gene sequence: CDR1 KGHDR, CDR2 SFDVKD. V shed 5 bases and J shed 9 bases, with 13 bases lying between them. CDR3 length: 13 amino acids. DNA for the CDR3: TGTGCCACCAGTGTAACCCAGGGGAGTGAGCAGTTCTTC. It codes for CATSVTQGSEQFF.

The J gene is TRBJ2-3, the V gene TRBV29-1, with D unclear. Trimming shortened V by 4 bases and J by 4 bases, and 12 bases separated the two germline ends. Germline values: CDR1 SQVTM, CDR2 ANQGSEA. The CDR3 totals 13 residues. In nucleotides, the CDR3 is TGCAGCGTTGCCGGGTATCCACCAGATACGCAGTATTTT. Translating gives CSVAGYPPDTQYF.

This chain links TRBV10-3 with TRBJ1-1, with 10 bases lining up with TRBD1. The CDR3 spans 17 residues. Per germline, CDR1 ENHRY and CDR2 SYGVKD. Germline trimming cut 11 bases from V and 7 bases from J; bases unmatched to any gene: 22. This chain's CDR3 is CAARSATGGASGLEAFF. The CDR3 nucleotides read TGTGCCGCCCGGAGTGCGACAGGGGGCGCATCAGGGCTTGAAGCTTTCTTT.

J is TRBJ1-4 and V is TRBV10-3, with TRBD1 identical over 7 bases. Germline values: CDR1 ENHRY, CDR2 SYGVKD. There are 14 residues in the CDR3. V lost 4 bases to trimming and J lost 3 bases; unmatched junction nucleotides: 2. DNA of the CDR3: TGTGCCATCAGTGGGACAGGCGCTAATGAAAAACTGTTTTTT. Translated, it gives CAISGTGANEKLFF.

J is TRBJ2-1 and V is TRBV7-9; 10 bases are a match to TRBD1. Germline CDR1 reads SEHNR; CDR2 reads FQNEAQ (reference sequence). The length of the CDR3 is 15 residues. The J segment lost 1 base and the V segment lost 4 bases, leaving 1 base of the junction unmatched. The CDR3 loop is CASSSGQGSYNEQFF. CDR3 nucleotide sequence: TGTGCCAGCAGCTCGGGACAGGGGTCCTACAATGAGCAGTTCTTC.

V is TRBV19 and J is TRBJ2-7; TRBD1 is a possible D gene (6 bases). V was trimmed by 3 bases and J by 2 bases, leaving 14 bases between them. Germline CDR1 and CDR2: LNHDA and SQIVND (reference sequence). The CDR3 extends over 15 amino acids. In nucleotides, the CDR3 is TGTGCCAGTAGTATTATCGCAGGGGTGACCTACGAGCAGTACTTC. This gives the protein CASSIIAGVTYEQYF.